This paragraph reports one TCR beta chain. This entry belongs to a study of blood T cell repertoires in COVID-19. About the research overall: The study drew acute and convalescent COVID-19 samples from the United States, Italy and Spain. In each case, the material was cDNA or gDNA derived from T cells, B-cell-depleted T cells, or PBMCs.

Method: immunoSEQ multiplex PCR; TCRdb's copy keeps in-frame clones and lacks some. The data contain some 400,000 clones, 70% to 85% of them singletons. Trimming stripped 0 bases from V and 8 bases from J, with 14 bases between. The CDR3 consists of 14 residues. The germline V gene encodes CDR1 SGDLS and CDR2 YYNGEE. Sequencing was performed on peripheral blood. The rearrangement uses TRBV9 and TRBJ1-2, with a weak D call TRBD1 (6 bases). This sequence originates from a human donor with acute or convalescent COVID-19. The donor label of this sample is uncertain. CDR3 DNA: TGTGCCAGCAGCGTAGCTACAGGGAGAGAAGGCTACACCTTC. Protein sequence: CASSVATGREGYTF.